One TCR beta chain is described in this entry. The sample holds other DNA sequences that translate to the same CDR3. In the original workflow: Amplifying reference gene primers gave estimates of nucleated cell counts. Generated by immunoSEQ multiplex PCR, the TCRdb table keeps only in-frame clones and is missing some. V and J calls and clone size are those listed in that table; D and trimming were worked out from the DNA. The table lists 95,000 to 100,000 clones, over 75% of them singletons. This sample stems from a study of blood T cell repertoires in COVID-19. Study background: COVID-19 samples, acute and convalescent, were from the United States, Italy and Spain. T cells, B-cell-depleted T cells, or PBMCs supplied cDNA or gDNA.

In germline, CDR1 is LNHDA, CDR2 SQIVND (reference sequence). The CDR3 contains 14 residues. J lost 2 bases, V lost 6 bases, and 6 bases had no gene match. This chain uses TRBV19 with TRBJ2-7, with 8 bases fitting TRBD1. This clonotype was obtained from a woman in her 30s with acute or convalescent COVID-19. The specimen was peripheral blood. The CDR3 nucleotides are TGTGCCAGTAGCTCCGGGACAGGTGCCTACGAGCAGTACTTC. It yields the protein CASSSGTGAYEQYF.